This TCR beta chain was recorded in a study of early T cells in non-severe SARS-CoV-2 infection. Whole-study findings and limits: Missing private and CD4 specificities, VDJdb matching favored anti-spike CD8 responses.

In this sample, this clonotype turned up a few times. What it recognizes is unknown. Unique molecular identifiers tagged individual cDNA molecules. TCRdb reanalysed the 5' RACE reads using MiXCR and keeps one entry per CDR3 protein. The table lists around 47,000 distinct CDR3 sequences, about 10% of them singletons. There are 13 residues in the CDR3. V was pared by 6 bases and J by 4 bases, with 2 bases of the junction left unmatched. CDR1 and CDR2 (germline): SEHNR, FQNEAQ (reference sequence). The sample consisted of whole blood. This TCR was sampled from an adult who was a healthcare worker with PCR-confirmed SARS-CoV-2 infection or an uninfected control (not recorded which). The chain carries TRBV7-9 and TRBJ1-4; 7 positions agree with TRBD1. The CDR3 region is CASRWDSNEKLFF. Here the CDR3 DNA reads TGTGCCAGCAGGTGGGACAGTAATGAAAAACTGTTTTTT.